Below, one TCR beta chain is given with its context. No antigen is known for it. Both 60 Vbeta primers and 13 Jbeta primers went into the PCR. Original data processing: Later analysis identified tens of millions of unique TCR beta chains, 9 million to 12 million shared. This table comes from immunoSEQ multiplex PCR, and its TCRdb copy is limited to in-frame clones, with some not included. That table gives V, J and clone size, and the DNA gave D and trimming. Of about 140,000 clones detected, 76% appear once; the ten largest clones hold 1.5% to 2%. V was clipped by 10 bases and J by 6 bases; unmatched bases: 5. CDR3 length: 11 amino acids. Germline V CDR1 and CDR2: SGHTA, FQGNSA. Nominal health characterized the donors when sampled, though unrecorded immune exposures were likely. The data were taken from a study of cytomegalovirus exposure and HLA in healthy donors. Study findings and constraints: Later on, an analysis found that several of the most significant clusters appeared to be linked to common viral pathogens, which included parvovirus B19.

The TCR sequence derives from a woman aged 40-49 years in good health and CMV-seronegative. This rearrangement joins TRBV7-2 to TRBJ2-7; 8 nucleotides align to TRBD2. Sequencing was done on a sample of PBMCs. CDR3 residues: CATGGRSEQYF. The CDR3, as DNA: TGTGCCACGGGGGGGAGGAGCGAGCAGTACTTC.